These 8 T cell receptor beta chains were all obtained from the same sample, sequenced in a study of OX40 agonist ivuxolimab in advanced cancers. Using immunoSEQ multiplex PCR, the repertoire was profiled, and TCRdb retains in-frame clones only, with some absent. The sample has about 100,000 clones, approximately 91% seen once. Specimen: CD4+ or CD8+ T cells sorted from blood, collected in a trial of the OX40 agonist ivuxolimab. These TCRs come from an adult with an advanced solid tumor such as melanoma, head and neck, liver or kidney cancer.

This chain connects TRBV4-3 to TRBJ2-1; D is uncertain. The CDR3 contains 15 residues. The V and J ends lost 1 base and 0 bases respectively, with 7 bases between them. The germline V gene has CDR1 LGHNA and CDR2 YSLEER. The DNA of the CDR3 is TGCGCCAGCAGCCAAGGACGGAGCTCCTACAATGAGCAGTTCTTC. Translation gives CASSQGRSSYNEQFF.

This clone showed up just once. The V and J genes are TRBV19 and TRBJ2-3; the D is unclear. In germline, CDR1 is LNHDA, CDR2 SQIVND (reference sequence). This CDR3 has 12 amino acids. With 5 bases removed from V and 2 bases from J, the gap between germline ends came to 5 bases. CDR3 protein: CASSQNTDTQYF. CDR3 coding DNA: TGTGCCAGTAGTCAAAACACAGATACGCAGTATTTT.

The genes are TRBV19 and TRBJ1-2; D is unclear. Deletions cut 5 bases from V and 4 bases from J, with 14 bases between. CDR3 length equals 14 residues. CDR1 and CDR2 from the germline V gene are LNHDA and SQIVND (reference sequence). CDR3 residues: CASSVTAQRYGYTF. CDR3 in DNA: TGTGCCAGTAGTGTCACTGCTCAGCGCTATGGCTACACCTTC.

The chain joins TRBV6-1 to TRBJ1-2; D is possibly TRBD1 (5 bases). V lost 6 bases, J lost 8 bases, and 16 bases lay in between. Germline CDR1 is MNHNS and CDR2 is SASEGT. The CDR3 totals 13 residues. The DNA for the CDR3 is TGTGCCAGCAGACGGGGACTGAATAGCGGCTACACCTTC. Translation: CASRRGLNSGYTF.

CDR3 residues: CASSFGGYSPLHF. DNA for the CDR3: TGTGCCAGCAGTTTTGGGGGATATTCACCCCTCCACTTT. This rearrangement joins TRBV27 to TRBJ1-6, with D possibly being TRBD1 (5 bases). CDR3 length: 13 residues. V lost 3 bases, J lost 8 bases, and 8 bases lay in between. From germline, CDR1 is MNHEY and CDR2 SMNVEV (reference sequence).

J is TRBJ2-7 and V is TRBV28, with a possible D match to TRBD2 (6 bases). The CDR3 covers 16 residues. Germline loops: CDR1 MDHEN, CDR2 SYDVKM. Trimming stripped 8 bases from V and 3 bases from J, with 23 bases between. The CDR3 DNA follows: TGTGCCAGCTGCGTAGGCGGAGGAGGGTCGAGCTACGAGCAGTACTTC. Protein sequence: CASCVGGGGSSYEQYF.

The CDR3 region has the DNA TGTGCCAGCAGCACGCTCGGGTGGTTCTACGAGCAGTACTTC. The encoded protein is CASSTLGWFYEQYF. The genes are TRBV7-2 and TRBJ2-7; the D is unclear. The CDR3 is made up of 14 amino acids. The germline V gene encodes CDR1 SGHTA and CDR2 FQGNSA. V dropped 5 bases and J dropped 3 bases, with 14 bases sitting between them.

In its sample, this clone was seen once. The gene calls are TRBV28 and TRBJ2-7, with D possibly being TRBD1 or TRBD2 (7 bases each). Looked up from germline, CDR1 is MDHEN and CDR2 is SYDVKM. The V gene lost 2 bases and the J gene lost 0 bases, with 26 bases spanning the gap. The CDR3 is 20 amino acids. The CDR3 DNA sequence: TGTGCCAGCAGTTTAGGCCCTGGGCAGGGGGGGACTCCGAGCTCCTACGAGCAGTACTTC. Translation: CASSLGPGQGGTPSSYEQYF.